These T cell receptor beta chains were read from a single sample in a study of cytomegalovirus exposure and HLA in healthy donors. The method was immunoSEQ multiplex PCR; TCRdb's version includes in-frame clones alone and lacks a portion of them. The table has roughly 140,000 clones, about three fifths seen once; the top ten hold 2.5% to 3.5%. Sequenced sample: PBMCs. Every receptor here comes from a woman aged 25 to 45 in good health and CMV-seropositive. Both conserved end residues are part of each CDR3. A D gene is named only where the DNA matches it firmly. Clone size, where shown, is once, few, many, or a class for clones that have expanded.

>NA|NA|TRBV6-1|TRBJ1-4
CASRREATNEKLFF
TGTGCCAGCAGACGGGAAGCAACTAATGAAAAACTGTTTTTT
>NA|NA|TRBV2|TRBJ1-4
CASSPGDVSTNEKLFF
TGTGCCAGCAGCCCAGGGGATGTATCGACTAATGAAAAACTGTTTTTT
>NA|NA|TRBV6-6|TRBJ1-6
CASRQNRQGINSPLHF
TGTGCCAGCAGACAAAACCGGCAGGGGATAAATTCACCCCTCCACTTT
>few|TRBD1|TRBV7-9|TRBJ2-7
CASSATGGGEQYF
TGTGCCAGCAGCGCCACAGGGGGAGGCGAGCAGTACTTC
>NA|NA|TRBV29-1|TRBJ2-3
CSVDPGIDTQYF
TGCAGCGTTGATCCAGGGATAGATACGCAGTATTTT
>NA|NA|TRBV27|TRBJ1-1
CASSPYPTGNTEAFF
TGTGCCAGCAGTCCCTACCCGACGGGAAACACTGAAGCTTTCTTT
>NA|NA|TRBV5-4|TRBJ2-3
CASSFPQRVDTQYF
TGTGCCAGCAGCTTCCCCCAGCGGGTCGATACGCAGTATTTT
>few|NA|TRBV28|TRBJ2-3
CASIKTRKDTQYF
TGTGCCAGCATTAAGACTAGAAAAGATACGCAGTATTTT
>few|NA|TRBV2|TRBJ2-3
CASSDQTDTQYF
TGTGCCAGCAGTGATCAGACAGATACGCAGTATTTT
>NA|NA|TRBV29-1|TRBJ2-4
CSTSQEAKNIQYF
TGCAGCACATCCCAGGAAGCCAAAAACATTCAGTACTTC
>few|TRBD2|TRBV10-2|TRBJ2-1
CASRARAGGYNEQFF
TGCGCCAGCAGGGCACGCGCGGGGGGGTACAATGAGCAGTTCTTC
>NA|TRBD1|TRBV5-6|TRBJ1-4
CASSTGGLGKLFF
TGTGCCAGCAGCACAGGGGGACTCGGTAAACTGTTTTTT
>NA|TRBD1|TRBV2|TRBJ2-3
CASSALTGRDTQYF
TGTGCCAGCAGTGCGTTGACAGGGAGAGATACGCAGTATTTT
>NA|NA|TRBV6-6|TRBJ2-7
CASSAGGGVHEQYF
TGTGCCAGCAGTGCAGGAGGTGGGGTTCACGAGCAGTACTTC
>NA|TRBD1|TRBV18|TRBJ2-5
CASSPGTAEETQYF
TGTGCCAGCTCACCGGGGACAGCCGAAGAGACCCAGTACTTC
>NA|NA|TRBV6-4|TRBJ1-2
CASSKTGSLNYGYTF
TGTGCCAGCAGCAAGACAGGCTCGCTTAACTATGGCTACACCTTC
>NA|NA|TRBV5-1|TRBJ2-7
CASSPSRTPLYEQYF
TGCGCCAGCAGCCCGAGCCGGACTCCCTTATACGAGCAGTACTTC
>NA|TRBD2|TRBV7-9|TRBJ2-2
CASSRTSGGYTGELFF
TGTGCCAGCAGCCGTACTAGCGGGGGTTACACCGGGGAGCTGTTTTTT